A selection of T cell receptor beta chains follows, all from one sample in a study of blood T cell repertoires in COVID-19. Profiling relied on immunoSEQ multiplex PCR, and the TCRdb table lists in-frame clones only, not all of them. Seen here are about 150,000 clones, over 75% observed once, and the top ten hold 0.6% to 0.7%. The sample was peripheral blood. The receptors originated from a man in his sixties with COVID-19, enrolled during active disease. The CDR3 runs from the conserved cysteine through the conserved F or W. D genes are given only for firm matches. Clone size is given for some rows only: seen once, a few or many times, or a class if the clone is expanded.

v_call: TRBV7-9; cdr3_length: 16; clone_size: few; j_call: TRBJ1-2; d_call: NA; cdr3_nt: TGTGCCAGCAGCTCACAAGGCAGGGAGGAGAACTATGGCTACACCTTC; cdr3_aa: CASSSQGREENYGYTF
v_call: TRBV12-5; cdr3_length: 15; clone_size: NA; j_call: TRBJ2-1; d_call: NA; cdr3_nt: TGTGCTAGTGGTCTCAGCGGAGGGAACTACAATGAGCAGTTCTTC; cdr3_aa: CASGLSGGNYNEQFF
v_call: TRBV6-2/TRBV6-3; cdr3_length: 13; clone_size: NA; j_call: TRBJ1-1; d_call: NA; cdr3_nt: TGTGCCAGCAGCTTAACACTCTCCACGGAGGCTTTCTTT; cdr3_aa: CASSLTLSTEAFF
v_call: TRBV5-1; cdr3_length: 16; clone_size: NA; j_call: TRBJ2-3; d_call: TRBD2; cdr3_nt: TGCGCCAGCAGCTTGGTCCCTAGCGGGGGGAGAGATACGCAGTATTTT; cdr3_aa: CASSLVPSGGRDTQYF
v_call: TRBV27; cdr3_length: 16; clone_size: NA; j_call: TRBJ1-5; d_call: TRBD1; cdr3_nt: TGTGCCAGCAGAGACGGGGACAGGGGTAACAATCAGCCCCAGCATTTT; cdr3_aa: CASRDGDRGNNQPQHF
v_call: TRBV19; cdr3_length: 14; clone_size: NA; j_call: TRBJ2-5; d_call: TRBD2; cdr3_nt: TGTGCCAGTAGTAGGACTAGCGGGAAAGAGACCCAGTACTTC; cdr3_aa: CASSRTSGKETQYF
v_call: TRBV10-3; cdr3_length: 11; clone_size: NA; j_call: TRBJ1-1; d_call: TRBD1; cdr3_nt: TGTGCCAGTTCAGGGGGCTTCGGAGCTTTCTTT; cdr3_aa: CASSGGFGAFF
v_call: TRBV11-2; cdr3_length: 14; clone_size: NA; j_call: TRBJ2-3; d_call: NA; cdr3_nt: TGTGCCAGCAGCCAAGAGGTTTTGGGAGATACGCAGTATTTT; cdr3_aa: CASSQEVLGDTQYF
v_call: TRBV19; cdr3_length: 14; clone_size: NA; j_call: TRBJ1-1; d_call: TRBD1; cdr3_nt: TGTGCCAGTAGTGCCCAGGGGGCTAACACTGAAGCTTTCTTT; cdr3_aa: CASSAQGANTEAFF
v_call: TRBV2; cdr3_length: 13; clone_size: NA; j_call: TRBJ2-2; d_call: TRBD2; cdr3_nt: TGTGCCAGCGGGCGGGGGGTCACCGGGGAGCTGTTTTTT; cdr3_aa: CASGRGVTGELFF